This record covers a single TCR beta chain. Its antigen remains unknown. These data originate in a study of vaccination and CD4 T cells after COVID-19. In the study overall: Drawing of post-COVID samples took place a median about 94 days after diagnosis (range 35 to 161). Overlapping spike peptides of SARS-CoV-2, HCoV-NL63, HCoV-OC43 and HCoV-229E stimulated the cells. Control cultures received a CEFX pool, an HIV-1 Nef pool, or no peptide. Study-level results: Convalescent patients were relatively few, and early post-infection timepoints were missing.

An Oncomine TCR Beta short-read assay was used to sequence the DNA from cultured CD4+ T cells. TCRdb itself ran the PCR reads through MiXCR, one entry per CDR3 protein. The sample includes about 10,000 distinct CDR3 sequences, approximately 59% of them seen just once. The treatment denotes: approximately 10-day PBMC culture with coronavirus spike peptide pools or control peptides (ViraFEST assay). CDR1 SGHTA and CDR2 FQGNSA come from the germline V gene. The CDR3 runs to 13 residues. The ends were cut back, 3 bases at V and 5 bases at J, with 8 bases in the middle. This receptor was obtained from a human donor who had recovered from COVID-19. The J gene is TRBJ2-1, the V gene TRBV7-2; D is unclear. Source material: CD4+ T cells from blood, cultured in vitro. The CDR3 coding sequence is TGTGCCAGCAGCTTGGGCAACCACAATGAGCAGTTCTTC. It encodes CASSLGNHNEQFF.